A single sample gave rise to the 3 T cell receptor beta chains below, sequenced in a study of T cells expressing NK-cell markers. From the 5' RACE reads, TCRdb lists one entry per CDR3 protein and no DNA. Seen in this sample are fewer than 400,000 distinct CDR3 sequences; the ten most common clones hold roughly 5.2%. Sample: blood T cells: a sorted CD56 or NKG2C T cell subset, CD4+ or CD8+ T cells, or bulk PBMC T cells (not recorded which). Source of these receptors: a man aged 18-69 years in good health.

The rearrangement uses TRBV11-1 and TRBJ2-1; TCRdb lists TRBD1, though no DNA is available to test this call. This CDR3 spans 15 amino acids. Germline V CDR1 and CDR2: SGHAT, FQDESV (reference sequence). CDR3 sequence: CASSPLGGDRNEQFF.

The chain carries TRBV12-3 or TRBV12-4 and TRBJ1-2; as DNA is missing, the TRBD1 call by TCRdb cannot be tested. The CDR3 extends over 13 amino acids. The CDR3 region is CASSRTGDGGYTF.

The V gene is TRBV3-1, the J gene TRBJ2-1. CDR1 and CDR2 from the germline V gene are LGHDT and YNNKEL (reference sequence). The CDR3 runs to 16 residues. The CDR3 region is CASSLPTVNGGNEQFF.